This TCR beta chain was retrieved from a study of response to subunit inactivated influenza vaccine. TCRdb passed the RT-PCR reads through MiXCR, listing each CDR3 protein once. This sample has about 240,000 distinct CDR3 sequences, with 9% to 15% found just once. This clonotype has just a few counts. The CDR3 spans 14 residues. The V gene's germline CDR1 is SNHLY and CDR2 FYNNEI. The V end lost 3 bases, the J end lost 5 bases, and 13 bases lay between the germline ends. The clonotype comes from a man aged 50-60 years who received an inactivated influenza vaccine. Sequencing used non-naive T cells sorted from PBMCs, obtained less than 15 days before vaccination. The V and J genes are TRBV2 and TRBJ2-5; either TRBD1 or TRBD2 may supply D (5 bases each). The DNA for the CDR3 is TGTGCCAGCAGTGATTCGGGACCGGGTGAGACCCAGTACTTC. Its translation: CASSDSGPGETQYF.